This TCR beta chain was recovered during a study of shared clonotypes between healthy human individuals. Overall study: Sampling drew on donors who were two women and three men aged 18 to 49.

Within Nashville, Tennessee resided all donors, each a Caucasian adult. The CDR3 spans 16 residues. Germline values: CDR1 SGHRS, CDR2 YFSETQ. Losses at the gene ends were 2 bases for V and 5 bases for J; bases not matched to a gene: 9. Clones were sequenced by immunoSEQ multiplex PCR, and TCRdb holds only the in-frame ones, with some missing. Of about 700,000 clones listed, roughly 70% are singletons. The chain uses TRBV5-1 and TRBJ2-7; 11 nucleotides match TRBD2. The sequence was collected from a woman in her 30s in good health. The sequencing sample was made of memory CD4+ T cells sorted from blood. The subset denotes: CD45RA-negative fraction. CDR3 sequence reads: CASSLKTSGSPHEQYF. CDR3 bases: TGCGCCAGCAGCTTAAAAACTAGCGGGAGTCCCCACGAGCAGTACTTC.